Below, 21 T cell receptor beta chains from the same sample are listed, as sequenced in a study of T cells in Graves' hyperthyroidism and ophthalmopathy. Regions amplified from RNA transcripts were the TCR beta CDR3 regions. The study used the HTBI primer set for a first-round RT-PCR of the TCR CDR3. TCRdb re-derived calls from the multiplex PCR reads in MiXCR, one entry per CDR3 protein. The data hold around 190,000 distinct CDR3 sequences, with over 15% observed a single time. Sequencing was performed on blood. The receptors come from a woman aged 45-60 years with Graves' hyperthyroidism.

This clonotype was found a few times. This rearrangement joins TRBV5-1 to TRBJ1-2, with D hard to call. The CDR3 is made up of 14 amino acids. The V end was cut by 0 bases, the J end by 0 bases, with 6 bases between. Germline V CDR1 and CDR2: SGHRS, YFSETQ. DNA of the CDR3: TGCGCCAGCAGCTTGGTCACAGCTAACTATGGCTACACCTTC. Amino acids: CASSLVTANYGYTF.

This clonotype showed up many times. The chain links TRBV29-1 to TRBJ2-7; 10 bases fit TRBD2. Per germline, CDR1 SQVTM and CDR2 ANQGSEA. V lost 7 bases to trimming and J lost 1 base; unmatched junction nucleotides: 4. The CDR3 runs to 13 residues. CDR3 coding DNA: TGCAGCGCTGTGACTAGCGGGTCCTACGAGCAGTACTTC. Residues: CSAVTSGSYEQYF.

This clonotype appeared many times. The chain has TRBV6-2 or TRBV6-3 and TRBJ1-2, with 8 positions matching TRBD1. The length of the CDR3 is 15 residues. Germline V gene lookup returns CDR1 MNHEY and CDR2 SVGEGT. Losses at the gene ends were 2 bases for V and 4 bases for J; bases not matched to a gene: 6. The CDR3 DNA follows: TGTGCCAGCAGTTACCCGGGACAGGATTTCTATGGCTACACCTTC. It yields the protein CASSYPGQDFYGYTF.

This clonotype was observed at least ten times. V gene TRBV7-9 combines with J gene TRBJ1-2; 7 nucleotides line up with TRBD1. Germline V gene sequence: CDR1 SEHNR, CDR2 FQNEAQ (reference sequence). V lost 5 bases and J lost 4; bases outside the gene matches: 4. The CDR3 is 13 amino acids. CDR3 nucleotides: TGTGCCAGCAGCGAACAGGGGAGCTATGGCTACACCTTC. As protein: CASSEQGSYGYTF.

This clonotype was detected many times. The chain carries TRBV18 and TRBJ1-5, with D tentatively TRBD1 (6 bases). The V gene's germline CDR1 is KGHSH and CDR2 LQKENI. The CDR3 sequence is 14 residues long. V was cut by 0 bases and J by 6 bases, with 9 bases left in between. CDR3 nucleotide sequence: TGTGCCAGCTCACCACCGGGGGCTAGTCAGCCCCAGCATTTT. Its protein is CASSPPGASQPQHF. The full variable domain, in which reference TRBV18 and TRBJ1-5 provide the parts outside the CDR3, is NAGVMQNPRHLVRRRGQEARLRCSPMKGHSHVYWYRQLPEEGLKFMVYLQKENIIDESGMPKERFSAEFPKEGPSILRIQQVVRGDSAAYFCASSPPGASQPQHFGDGTRLSIL.

This clonotype was seen repeatedly, ten times or more. This chain connects TRBV2 to TRBJ1-2; 8 bases agree with TRBD1. The germline gives CDR1 SNHLY, CDR2 FYNNEI. The CDR3 is 13 amino acids. V dropped 4 bases and J dropped 8; count of bases not matched to a gene: 6. This chain's CDR3 is CASSADRVGGYTF. CDR3 nucleotides: TGTGCCAGCAGTGCGGACAGGGTCGGCGGCTACACCTTC.

This clonotype turned up a few times. A much larger clone lies a single base off, so this may be a read error. This chain joins TRBV6-2 or TRBV6-3 and TRBJ2-1; weak D call: TRBD2 (5 bases). Germline CDR1 reads MNHEY; CDR2 reads SVGEGT. The CDR3 has 13 residues. The CDR3 sequence is CVSGQPAAAEQFF. CDR3 DNA sequence: TGTGTCAGCGGTCAGCCCGCAGCTGCTGAGCAGTTCTTC.

This clonotype was observed many times. V is TRBV6-1 and J is TRBJ1-2; tentatively, D is TRBD1 (6 bases). This CDR3 comprises 14 residues. Looked up from germline, CDR1 is MNHNS and CDR2 is SASEGT. Trimming removed 6 bases at V and 2 bases at J, with 13 bases between. CDR3: CASRRAGENYGYTF. In DNA, the CDR3 is TGTGCCAGCAGGAGGGCAGGGGAAAACTATGGCTACACCTTC.

This clonotype was seen ten or more times. The chain uses TRBV10-3 and TRBJ1-6, with D unresolved. Germline CDR1 is ENHRY and CDR2 is SYGVKD. The length of the CDR3 is 16 residues. Trimming pared 0 bases from V and 5 bases from J, leaving 11 bases between. Written as DNA, the CDR3 is TGTGCCATCAGTGAGTCGGTGGGCGGAAATAATTCACCCCTCCACTTT. Translating it yields CAISESVGGNNSPLHF.

The V gene is TRBV11-2, the J gene TRBJ1-2; D unresolved. The CDR3 is 13 amino acids. Germline assignment: CDR1 SGHAT and CDR2 FQNNGV. V shed 3 bases and J shed 8 bases, with 13 bases lying between them. CDR3 sequence reads: CASSFPGVSGYTF. The CDR3 DNA sequence: TGTGCCAGCAGCTTCCCCGGTGTAAGCGGCTACACCTTC.

J is TRBJ2-1 and V is TRBV6-2 or TRBV6-3; TRBD2 agrees at 8 bases. The CDR3 has 12 amino acids. From germline, CDR1 is MNHEY and CDR2 SVGEGT. After removal of 8 bases from V and 6 bases from J, the junction contained 3 bases not matched to a gene. The CDR3 DNA reads TGTGCCAGCGGACGGGGGGGCAATGAGCAGTTCTTC. Its protein product is CASGRGGNEQFF.

The sample holds many counts of this clonotype. In nucleotides, the CDR3 is TGTGCCAGCAGTCTGGACCGCGGAGATACGCAGTATTTT. Protein product: CASSLDRGDTQYF. The rearrangement uses TRBV27 and TRBJ2-3; no reliable D call. Germline values: CDR1 MNHEY, CDR2 SMNVEV (reference sequence). Between the trimmed V and J ends, which lost 5 bases and 5 bases, there was a span of 11 bases. The CDR3 has 13 amino acids.

This clonotype was recorded at least ten times. J is TRBJ1-1 and V is TRBV5-1, with no clear D. The CDR3 has 14 residues. Trimming stripped 1 base from V and 3 bases from J, with 10 bases between. Germline V gene data show CDR1 as SGHRS and CDR2 as YFSETQ. The CDR3 sequence: CASSLRVDDTEAFF. The DNA of the CDR3 is TGCGCCAGCAGCTTGAGGGTGGATGACACTGAAGCTTTCTTT.

This clonotype was observed a handful of times. The CDR3 loop reads CASTTTWEQPQHF. In nucleotides, the CDR3 is TGTGCCAGCACTACGACGTGGGAACAGCCCCAGCATTTT. This rearrangement joins TRBV2 to TRBJ1-5; D is ambiguous. The CDR3 covers 13 residues. Germline V CDR1 and CDR2: SNHLY, FYNNEI. Trimming took off 7 bases at V and 7 bases at J, with 14 bases between the two ends.

The V gene is TRBV9, the J gene TRBJ2-1; D is possibly TRBD1 or TRBD2 (6 bases each). In germline, CDR1 is SGDLS, CDR2 YYNGEE. This CDR3 has 18 residues. V lost 4 bases and J lost 9, with 29 bases in between. The DNA of the CDR3 is TGTGCCAGCAGCCTATCAAGCCCGGGGGCTATAAGGGTCGGTGAGCAGTTCTTC. This codes for CASSLSSPGAIRVGEQFF.

This clonotype was picked up many times. V and J are TRBV6-1 and TRBJ2-7; 8 nucleotides line up with TRBD1. The CDR3 runs 14 residues. The germline gives CDR1 MNHNS, CDR2 SASEGT. The trim removed 2 bases at V and 3 bases at J, leaving 3 bases unmatched. CDR3 loop: CASSEQGAHYEQYF. The CDR3 DNA sequence: TGTGCCAGCAGTGAACAGGGGGCACACTACGAGCAGTACTTC.

This clonotype was observed at least ten times. V is TRBV7-9 and J is TRBJ2-7; D is unresolved. CDR3 length equals 13 residues. From germline, CDR1 is SEHNR and CDR2 FQNEAQ (reference sequence). V was cut by 1 base and J by 7 bases, with 11 bases left in between. CDR3 bases: TGTGCCAGCAGCTTAGATGTGGGTACGGAGCAGTACTTC. This codes for CASSLDVGTEQYF.

This clonotype came up many times. The V gene is TRBV20-1, the J gene TRBJ1-1; D is unresolved. CDR3 length equals 10 residues. The germline gives CDR1 DFQATT, CDR2 SNEGSKA (reference sequence). Trimming took 4 bases from V and 1 from J, leaving 1 base between them. CDR3 nucleotide sequence: TGCAGTGCTAAGAACACTGAAGCTTTCTTT. Translating gives CSAKNTEAFF.

Note on this clonotype: The final CDR3 position lacks the conserved phenylalanine or tryptophan, pointing to a likely read error. The CDR3: CASSYVGQLNTEAFL. CDR3 bases: TGTGCCAGCTCCTACGTGGGACAACTGAACACTGAAGCTTTCCTT. The chain couples TRBV18 to TRBJ1-1; TRBD1 might be the D (6 bases). This CDR3 has 15 residues. Germline CDR1 KGHSH, CDR2 LQKENI. Deletions cut 6 bases from V and 0 bases from J, with 14 bases between.

Only a few counts were recorded for this clonotype. The J gene is TRBJ1-5, the V gene TRBV19; D gene uncertain. This CDR3 is 14 amino acids long. Trimming shortened V by 7 bases and J by 8 bases, and 18 bases separated the two germline ends. Germline values: CDR1 LNHDA, CDR2 SQIVND (reference sequence). The CDR3 DNA follows: TGTGCCAGTACCCTCGGGGTGATATCGGAGCCCCAGCATTTT. Translation gives CASTLGVISEPQHF.

CDR3 nucleotides: TGTGCCAGCAGTGCGGGGGACTTTAGCGGAAAGCTGTTTTTT. It translates to CASSAGDFSGKLFF. The chain carries TRBV6-1 and TRBJ2-2, with a weak D call TRBD2 (6 bases). The V gene lost 4 bases and the J gene lost 12 bases, with 18 bases spanning the gap. The CDR3 runs to 14 residues. In germline, CDR1 is MNHNS, CDR2 SASEGT.